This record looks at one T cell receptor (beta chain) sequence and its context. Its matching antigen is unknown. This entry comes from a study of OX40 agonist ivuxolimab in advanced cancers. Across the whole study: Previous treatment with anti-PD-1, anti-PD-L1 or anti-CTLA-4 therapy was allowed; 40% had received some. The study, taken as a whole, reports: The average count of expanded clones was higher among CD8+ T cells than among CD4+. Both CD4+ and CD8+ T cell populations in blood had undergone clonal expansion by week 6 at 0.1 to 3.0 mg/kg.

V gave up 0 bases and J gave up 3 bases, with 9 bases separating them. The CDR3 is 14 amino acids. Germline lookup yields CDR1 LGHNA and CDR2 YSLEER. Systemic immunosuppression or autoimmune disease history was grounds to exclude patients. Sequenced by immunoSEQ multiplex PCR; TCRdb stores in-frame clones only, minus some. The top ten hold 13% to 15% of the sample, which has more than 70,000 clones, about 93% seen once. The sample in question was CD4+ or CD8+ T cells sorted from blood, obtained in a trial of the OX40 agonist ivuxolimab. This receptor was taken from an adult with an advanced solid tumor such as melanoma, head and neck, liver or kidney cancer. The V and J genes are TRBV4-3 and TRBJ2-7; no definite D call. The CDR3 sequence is CASSQDLAIYEQYF. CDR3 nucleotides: TGCGCCAGCAGCCAAGATTTGGCCATCTACGAGCAGTACTTC.